The 6 T cell receptor beta chains below come from one sample, sequenced in a study of T cell clusters in autoimmune cytopenias. Some 34,000 genome equivalents of blood DNA were amplified for TRB. One tube held mixed TRB-A and TRB-B primer pools for touch-down PCR. From its re-call of the multiplex PCR reads, TCRdb lists each CDR3 protein once, without DNA. Its clone listing holds under 3,500 distinct CDR3 sequences. The sequencing sample was made of peripheral blood. The source of these receptors is a human donor with an autoimmune cytopenia or autoimmune hepatitis (not recorded which).

Measured by frequency, this clonotype is medium-sized. The chain links TRBV18 to TRBJ2-3. The germline V gene encodes CDR1 KGHSH and CDR2 LQKENI. CDR3 size: 13 residues. The CDR3 loop is CASSPWDTDTQYF. Full variable domain (outside the CDR3, taken from reference TRBV18 and TRBJ2-3): NAGVMQNPRHLVRRRGQEARLRCSPMKGHSHVYWYRQLPEEGLKFMVYLQKENIIDESGMPKERFSAEFPKEGPSILRIQQVVRGDSAAYFCASSPWDTDTQYFGPGTRLTVL.

The genes are TRBV5-1 and TRBJ2-5; TCRdb calls TRBD2, which cannot be checked without DNA. The CDR3 runs 17 residues. CDR1 and CDR2 from the germline V gene are SGHRS and YFSETQ. The CDR3 loop reads CASSEQPGLAGLETQYF.

V gene TRBV2 combines with J gene TRBJ2-5. This CDR3 spans 12 amino acids. Germline V gives CDR1 SNHLY, CDR2 FYNNEI. CDR3 loop: CASSDNELTQYF.

The chain carries TRBV18 and TRBJ2-5. CDR1 and CDR2 (germline): KGHSH, LQKENI. There are 13 residues in the CDR3. CDR3 amino acids: CASSRLKLETQYF.

The chain joins TRBV4-2 to TRBJ2-3; absent DNA, TCRdb's TRBD2 call cannot be checked. Germline V CDR1 and CDR2: LGHNA, YNFKEQ. The CDR3 is 18 amino acids. This chain's CDR3 is CASSQDWAGGQVGYTQYF.

This clonotype ranks as hyperexpanded in terms of frequency. The chain has TRBV15 and TRBJ2-1; the TCRdb call, TRBD1, lacks DNA for checking. The germline CDR1 and CDR2 sequences are LNHNV and YYDKDF (reference sequence). CDR3 length: 16 amino acids. The CDR3 spells CATSRDGGGEYNEQFF.